The present T cell receptor (beta chain) was sequenced within a study of cytomegalovirus exposure and HLA in healthy donors. The overall study: Within the Caucasian-associated ancestry cluster were roughly 81% of the 350 to 400 genotyped donors.

Vbeta (60) and Jbeta (13) primers were used in the PCR. Sequenced by immunoSEQ multiplex PCR; TCRdb stores in-frame clones only, minus some. The repertoire includes under 150,000 clones, almost 80% of them detected once, and 1.7% sits in the top ten. The specimen was PBMCs. This receptor was taken from a woman aged 25 to 39 in good health and CMV-seronegative.

CDR3 DNA: TGTGCCTCTAACTACTTTCCGGGGGAAAAACTGTTTTTT. This codes for CASNYFPGEKLFF. The chain employs TRBV5-5 and TRBJ1-4, with D uncertain. Germline CDR1 SGHKS, CDR2 YYEKEE (reference sequence). Trimming pared 10 bases from V and 8 bases from J, leaving 18 bases between. This CDR3 region has 13 residues. The full variable domain, rest sourced from reference TRBV5-5 and TRBJ1-4, is DAGVTQSPTHLIKTRGQQVTLRCSPISGHKSVSWYQQVLGQGPQFIFQYYEKEERGRGNFPDRFSARQFPNYSSELNVNALLLGDSALYLCASNYFPGEKLFFGSGTQLSVL.